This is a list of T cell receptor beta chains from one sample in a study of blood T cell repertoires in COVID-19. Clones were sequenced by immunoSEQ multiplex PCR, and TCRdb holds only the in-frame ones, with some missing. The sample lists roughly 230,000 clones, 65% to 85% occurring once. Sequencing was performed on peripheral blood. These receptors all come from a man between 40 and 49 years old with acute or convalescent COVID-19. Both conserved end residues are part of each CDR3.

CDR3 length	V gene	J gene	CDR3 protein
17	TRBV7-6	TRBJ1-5	CASSLVGTPYSNQPQHF
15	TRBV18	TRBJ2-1	CASSPLRSHGGEQFF
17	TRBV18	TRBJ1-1	CASYPGSQVFTETEAFF
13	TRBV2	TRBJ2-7	CASKDLEPYEQYF
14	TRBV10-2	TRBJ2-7	CASRSGTGNYEQYF
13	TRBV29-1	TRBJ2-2	CSVGLVSDGELFF
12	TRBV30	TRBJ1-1	CAWSVPNTEAFF
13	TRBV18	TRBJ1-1	CASSRTLDREAFF
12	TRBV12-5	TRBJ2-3	CASGSFPDTQYF
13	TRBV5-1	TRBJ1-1	CASSYQMNTEAFF